Listed below are T cell receptor beta chains from one sample, sequenced in a study of blood T cell repertoires in COVID-19. The table came from immunoSEQ multiplex PCR; TCRdb's copy has only in-frame clones and leaves some out. This sample has more than 300,000 clones, with around 84% found just once. Sequencing was carried out using PBMCs or T cells enriched from blood (not recorded which). These receptors came from a man aged 25-45 years who had recovered from COVID-19. CDR3s include the opening cysteine and the closing phenylalanine or tryptophan. D genes are given only for firm matches. Rows may omit the clone size; those that give it use once, few, many or a size class.

J,D,size,V,DNA,CDR3
TRBJ1-1,.,.,TRBV29-1,TGCAGCGCCATAGACGGCACCCGGGGTGAAGCTTTCTTT,CSAIDGTRGEAFF
TRBJ1-2,TRBD1,.,TRBV10-2,TGCGCCAGCAGTGAGTCGACAGGGGATTGGGGCTATGGCTACACCTTC,CASSESTGDWGYGYTF
TRBJ1-4,.,.,TRBV11-2,TGTGCCAGCAGCTTGACAGTTGGGGAACGAAAACTGTTTTTT,CASSLTVGERKLFF
TRBJ1-2,TRBD1,.,TRBV27,TGTGCCAGCAGTTTTTCCGGGACAGGGGGCAATGGCTACACCTTC,CASSFSGTGGNGYTF
TRBJ2-2,TRBD1,.,TRBV5-6,TGTGCCAGCAGCTCGTCCGGGACAGGGAGCACCGGGGAGCTGTTTTTT,CASSSSGTGSTGELFF
TRBJ1-5,TRBD1,.,TRBV28,TGTGCCAGCAGGGCGGGACAGATCAATCAGCCCCAGCATTTT,CASRAGQINQPQHF
TRBJ1-5,TRBD1,.,TRBV3-1/TRBV3-2,TGTGCCAGCAGCCAATGGGGACAGAATCAGCCCCAGCATTTT,CASSQWGQNQPQHF
TRBJ2-1,TRBD2,.,TRBV7-9,TGTGCCAGCAGCTTAGTAGGTAGCGGGGTCTTCTACAATGAGCAGTTCTTC,CASSLVGSGVFYNEQFF
TRBJ2-7,TRBD2,.,TRBV4-1,TGCGCCAGCAGCCGACTAGCGGGAGAATACTCCTACGAGCAGTACTTC,CASSRLAGEYSYEQYF
TRBJ2-7,TRBD2,.,TRBV4-2,TGTGCCAGCAGCCAAGATCGGAATAGCGGGGGGGGTAACTACGAGCAGTACTTC,CASSQDRNSGGGNYEQYF
TRBJ2-1,TRBD2,.,TRBV11-1,TGTGCCAGCAGCTTTATTAGCGGGAGTTCCTACAATGAGCAGTTCTTC,CASSFISGSSYNEQFF
TRBJ1-6,TRBD1,.,TRBV11-2,TGTGCCAGCAGCGCGGGACAGGCAGATTCACCCCTCCACTTT,CASSAGQADSPLHF
TRBJ2-1,.,.,TRBV9,TGTGCCAGCAGCGTTCCCGGGGCCTACAATGAGCAGTTCTTC,CASSVPGAYNEQFF
TRBJ1-2,.,.,TRBV6-2/TRBV6-3,TGTGCCAGCAGTTCTAGATCGGGGAATGGCTACACCTTC,CASSSRSGNGYTF
TRBJ1-5,.,.,TRBV24-1,TGTGCCACTCAATCAGGGCATAGCAATCAGCCCCAGCATTTT,CATQSGHSNQPQHF
TRBJ1-1,.,once,TRBV12-5,TGTGCTAGTGGTTTGGTAAGGTACAGGGTCAACACTGAAGCTTTCTTT,CASGLVRYRVNTEAFF
TRBJ2-1,TRBD2,.,TRBV7-8,TGTGCCAGCAGCTTAGAACTAGCGGACGCAAGCTCCTACAATGAGCAGTTCTTC,CASSLELADASSYNEQFF
TRBJ1-1,TRBD1,.,TRBV27,TGTGCCAGCAGTTTTTGGCCCGGACAGGGGAATTCTTTCTTT,CASSFWPGQGNSFF
TRBJ1-2,.,.,TRBV19,TGTGCCAGTAGTATAGGGAATTTGCGGCGGAGTAACTATGGCTACACCTTC,CASSIGNLRRSNYGYTF
TRBJ2-3,.,.,TRBV5-6,TGTGCCAGCAGCTTGATTGCAGGGGACTACACAGATACGCAGTATTTT,CASSLIAGDYTDTQYF
TRBJ2-5,.,.,TRBV2,TGTGCCAGCAGAGGGAGTGCGAAAGAGACCCAGTACTTC,CASRGSAKETQYF
TRBJ1-5,TRBD1,.,TRBV19,TGTGCCAGTAGTATAACTGGACAGGTCAATCAGCCCCAGCATTTT,CASSITGQVNQPQHF
TRBJ1-2,TRBD1,.,TRBV5-6,TGTGCCAGCAGCTTCGGACAGGGCGGTGGCTACACCTTC,CASSFGQGGGYTF
TRBJ2-4,.,.,TRBV30,TGTGCCTGGAACCCAGGGGAAAACATTCAGTACTTC,CAWNPGENIQYF
TRBJ2-1,TRBD2,.,TRBV6-5,TGTGCCAGCAGTCCAACTAGCGGCTCCTACAATGAGCAGTTCTTC,CASSPTSGSYNEQFF
TRBJ1-2,.,.,TRBV5-5,TGTGCCAGCAGCTTTGGGGATCAGGGGAACTATGGCTACACCTTC,CASSFGDQGNYGYTF
TRBJ1-2,TRBD1,.,TRBV18,TGTGCCAGCTCACCGGTTAAGGCCGGGACAGGCTATGGCTACACCTTC,CASSPVKAGTGYGYTF
TRBJ1-5,.,.,TRBV6-5,TGTGCCAGCAGGATCCGGGACACCTTCTATCAGCCCCAGCATTTT,CASRIRDTFYQPQHF
TRBJ2-1,TRBD1,.,TRBV5-1,TGCGCCAGCAGCTTGGAGGGACAGGGGCCGTTCTTC,CASSLEGQGPFF
TRBJ1-5,TRBD1,.,TRBV19,TGTGCCAGTAAAGGCGGGCAGGGGGCAACTCGGAGCAATCAGCCCCAGCATTTT,CASKGGQGATRSNQPQHF
TRBJ2-5,.,.,TRBV14,TGTGCCAGCAGCCAAGATCTGAACAGTCAAGAGACCCAGTACTTC,CASSQDLNSQETQYF
TRBJ1-1,.,.,TRBV12-3/TRBV12-4,TGTGCCAGCGGGCTTATAGGTAGCACTGAAGCTTTCTTT,CASGLIGSTEAFF
TRBJ2-7,TRBD1,.,TRBV2,TGTGCCAGCAGGGACTGGGGGACAGGAGCCTACGAGCAGTACTTC,CASRDWGTGAYEQYF
TRBJ1-1,TRBD1,.,TRBV29-1,TGCAGCGGACCAAGACAGGGGAAAGCTTTCTTT,CSGPRQGKAFF
TRBJ1-2,.,.,TRBV6-1,TGTGCCAGCAGTGAAGCGCATACAGGCTTCTATGGCTACACCTTC,CASSEAHTGFYGYTF
TRBJ1-3,.,few,TRBV3-1/TRBV3-2,TGTGCCAGCAGCCTCCGGGGGTACACCATATATTTT,CASSLRGYTIYF
TRBJ2-7,TRBD1,.,TRBV6-5,TGTGCCAGCAGTTGGGACAGGGAAATATCCTACGAGCAGTACTTC,CASSWDREISYEQYF
TRBJ1-5,TRBD1,.,TRBV30,TGTGCCTGGGGACAGGATAGCAATCAGCCCCAGCATTTT,CAWGQDSNQPQHF
TRBJ1-3,.,.,TRBV3-1/TRBV3-2,TGTGCCAGCAGCCCACTGCGGAGCTCTGGAAACACCATATATTTT,CASSPLRSSGNTIYF
TRBJ2-2,.,.,TRBV1,TGCACCAGCAGCCAAAACGCGGATCATCTTTGGAACACCGGGGAGCTGTTTTTT,CTSSQNADHLWNTGELFF
TRBJ2-5,TRBD2,.,TRBV2,TGTGCCAGCAGTCCCGGACTAGCGAGACAAGAGACCCAGTACTTC,CASSPGLARQETQYF
TRBJ1-2,.,few,TRBV10-1,TGCGCCAGCAGTGAGTATGCGGGGGGTAGCTATGGCTACACCTTC,CASSEYAGGSYGYTF